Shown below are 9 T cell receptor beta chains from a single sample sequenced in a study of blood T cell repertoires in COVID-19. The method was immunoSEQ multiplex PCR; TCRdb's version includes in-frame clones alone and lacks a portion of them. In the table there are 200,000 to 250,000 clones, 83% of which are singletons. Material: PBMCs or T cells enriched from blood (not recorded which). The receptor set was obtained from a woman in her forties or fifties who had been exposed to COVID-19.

DNA for the CDR3: TGTGCCAGCTCCCTACTAGCGGGGCCGAACACCGGGGAGCTGTTTTTT. It specifies CASSLLAGPNTGELFF. This chain links TRBV18 with TRBJ2-2; 10 nucleotides align to TRBD2. Germline V gives CDR1 KGHSH, CDR2 LQKENI. The V and J ends lost 6 bases and 0 bases, in that order; junction bases with no gene match: 4. This CDR3 region has 16 residues.

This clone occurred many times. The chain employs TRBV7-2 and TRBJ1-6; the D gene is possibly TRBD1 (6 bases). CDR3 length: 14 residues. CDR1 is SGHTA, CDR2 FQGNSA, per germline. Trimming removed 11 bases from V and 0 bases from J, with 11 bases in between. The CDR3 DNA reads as TGTGCCGAGGGGGGGAGCTCCTATAATTCACCCCTCCACTTT. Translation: CAEGGSSYNSPLHF.

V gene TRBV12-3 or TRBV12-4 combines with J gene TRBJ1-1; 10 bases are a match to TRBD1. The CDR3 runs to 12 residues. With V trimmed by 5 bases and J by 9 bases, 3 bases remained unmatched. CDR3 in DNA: TGTGCCAGCAGTCGGACAGGGGGTAAAGCTTTCTTT. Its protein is CASSRTGGKAFF.

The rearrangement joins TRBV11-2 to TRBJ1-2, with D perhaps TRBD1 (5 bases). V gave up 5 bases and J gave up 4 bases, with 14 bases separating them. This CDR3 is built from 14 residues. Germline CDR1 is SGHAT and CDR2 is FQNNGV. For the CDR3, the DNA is TGTGCCAGCAGCGTGACAGTCCTCGGCTATGGCTACACCTTC. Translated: CASSVTVLGYGYTF. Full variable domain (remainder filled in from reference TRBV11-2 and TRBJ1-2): EAGVAQSPRYKIIEKRQSVAFWCNPISGHATLYWYQQILGQGPKLLIQFQNNGVVDDSQLPKDRFSAERLKGVDSTLKIQPAKLEDSAVYLCASSVTVLGYGYTFGSGTRLTVV.

CDR3 DNA sequence: TGTGCCAGTCAAGCGGGACGAGGCGGGGGCTACACCTTC. Translating gives CASQAGRGGGYTF. This chain connects TRBV6-5 to TRBJ1-2, with D possibly matching TRBD1 (5 bases). Trimming pared 9 bases from V and 8 bases from J, leaving 19 bases between. This CDR3 comprises 13 residues. Germline CDR1 is MNHEY and CDR2 is SVGAGI.

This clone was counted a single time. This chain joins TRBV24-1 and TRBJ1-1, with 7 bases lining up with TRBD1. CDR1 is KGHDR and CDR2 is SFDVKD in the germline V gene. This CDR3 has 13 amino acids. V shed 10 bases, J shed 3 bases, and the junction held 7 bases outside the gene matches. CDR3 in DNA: TGTGCCACAACCTACAGGGGTGACACTGAAGCTTTCTTT. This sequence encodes CATTYRGDTEAFF.

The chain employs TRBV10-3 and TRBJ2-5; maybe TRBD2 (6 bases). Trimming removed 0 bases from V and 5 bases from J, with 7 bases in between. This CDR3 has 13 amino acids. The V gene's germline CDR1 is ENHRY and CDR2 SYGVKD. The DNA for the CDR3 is TGTGCCATCAGTGAGTCAGGGAGGGAGACCCAGTACTTC. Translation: CAISESGRETQYF.

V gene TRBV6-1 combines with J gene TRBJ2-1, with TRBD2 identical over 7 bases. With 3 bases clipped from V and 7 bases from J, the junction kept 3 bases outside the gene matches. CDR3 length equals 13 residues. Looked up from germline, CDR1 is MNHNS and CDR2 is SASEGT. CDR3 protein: CASSERGWNEQFF. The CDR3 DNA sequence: TGTGCCAGCAGTGAGCGGGGGTGGAATGAGCAGTTCTTC.

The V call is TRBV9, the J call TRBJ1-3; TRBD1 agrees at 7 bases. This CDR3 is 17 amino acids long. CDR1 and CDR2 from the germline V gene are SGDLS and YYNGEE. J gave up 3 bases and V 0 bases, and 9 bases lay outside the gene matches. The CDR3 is CASSVGGGRSLGNTIYF. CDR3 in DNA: TGTGCCAGCAGCGTAGGAGGGGGCAGGAGCCTTGGAAACACCATATATTTT.